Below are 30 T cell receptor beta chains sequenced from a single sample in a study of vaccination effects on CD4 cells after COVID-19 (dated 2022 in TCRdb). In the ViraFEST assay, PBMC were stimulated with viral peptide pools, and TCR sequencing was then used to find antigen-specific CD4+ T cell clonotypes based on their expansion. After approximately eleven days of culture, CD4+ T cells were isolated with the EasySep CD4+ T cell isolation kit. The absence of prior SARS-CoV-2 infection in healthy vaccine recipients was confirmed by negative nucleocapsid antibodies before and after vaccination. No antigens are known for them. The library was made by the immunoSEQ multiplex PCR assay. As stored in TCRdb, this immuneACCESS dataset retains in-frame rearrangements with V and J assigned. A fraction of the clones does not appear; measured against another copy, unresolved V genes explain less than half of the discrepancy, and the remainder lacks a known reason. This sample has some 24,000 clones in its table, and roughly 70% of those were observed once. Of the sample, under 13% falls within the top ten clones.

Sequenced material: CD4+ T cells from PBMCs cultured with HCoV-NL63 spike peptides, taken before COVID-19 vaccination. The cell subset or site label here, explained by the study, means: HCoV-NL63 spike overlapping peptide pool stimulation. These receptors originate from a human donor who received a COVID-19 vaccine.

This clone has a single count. CDR3 residues: CSARQGRNSPLHF. DNA of the CDR3: TGCAGCGCCAGACAGGGGCGGAATTCACCCCTCCACTTT. The chain combines TRBV29-1 with TRBJ1-6; 8 bases map to TRBD1. Germline assignment: CDR1 SQVTM and CDR2 ANQGSEA. The length of the CDR3 is 13 residues. V trimming: 7 bases; J trimming: 7 bases; junction bases outside the gene matches: 6.

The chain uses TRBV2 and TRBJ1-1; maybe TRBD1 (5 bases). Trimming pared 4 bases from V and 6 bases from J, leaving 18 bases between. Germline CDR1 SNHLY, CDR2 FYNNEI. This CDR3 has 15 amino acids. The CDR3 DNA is TGTGCCAGCAGTGGTGGGGCGGTCAGGGCCTCTGAAGCTTTCTTT. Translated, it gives CASSGGAVRASEAFF. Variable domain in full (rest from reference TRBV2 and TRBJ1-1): EPEVTQTPSHQVTQMGQEVILRCVPISNHLYFYWYRQILGQKVEFLVSFYNNEISEKSEIFDDQFSVERPDGSNFTLKIRSTKLEDSAMYFCASSGGAVRASEAFFGQGTRLTVV.

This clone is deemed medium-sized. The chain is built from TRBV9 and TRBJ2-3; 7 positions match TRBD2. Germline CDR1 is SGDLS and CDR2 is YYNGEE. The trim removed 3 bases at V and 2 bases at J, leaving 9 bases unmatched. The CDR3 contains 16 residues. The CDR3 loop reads CASSATGTTLTDTQYF. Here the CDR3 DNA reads TGTGCCAGCAGCGCGACCGGGACTACCCTCACAGATACGCAGTATTTT.

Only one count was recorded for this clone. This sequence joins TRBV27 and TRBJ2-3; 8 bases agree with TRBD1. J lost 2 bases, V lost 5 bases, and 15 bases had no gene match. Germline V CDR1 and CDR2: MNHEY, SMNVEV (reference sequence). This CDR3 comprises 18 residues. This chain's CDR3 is CASSSELGDRRFTDTQYF. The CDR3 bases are TGTGCCAGCAGTAGTGAATTGGGGGACAGGCGATTCACAGATACGCAGTATTTT.

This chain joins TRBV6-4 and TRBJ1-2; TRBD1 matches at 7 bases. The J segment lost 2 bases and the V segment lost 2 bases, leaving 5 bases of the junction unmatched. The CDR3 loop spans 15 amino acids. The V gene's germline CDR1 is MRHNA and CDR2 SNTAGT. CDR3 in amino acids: CASSDRGRGNYGYTF. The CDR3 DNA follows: TGTGCCAGCAGTGACCGCGGCAGGGGGAACTATGGCTACACCTTC.

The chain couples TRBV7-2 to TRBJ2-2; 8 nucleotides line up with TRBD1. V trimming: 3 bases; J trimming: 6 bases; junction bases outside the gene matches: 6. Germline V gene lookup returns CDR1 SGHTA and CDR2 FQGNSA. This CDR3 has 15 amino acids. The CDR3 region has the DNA TGTGCCAGCAGCTTGTCTCAGGGGGCGTCCGGGGAGCTGTTTTTT. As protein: CASSLSQGASGELFF.

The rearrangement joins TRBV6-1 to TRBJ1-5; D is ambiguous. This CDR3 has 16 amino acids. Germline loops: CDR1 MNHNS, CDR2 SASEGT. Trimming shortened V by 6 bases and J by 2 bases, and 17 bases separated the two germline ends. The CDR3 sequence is CASRERSTAGNQPQHF. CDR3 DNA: TGTGCCAGCAGGGAACGATCGACCGCGGGCAATCAGCCCCAGCATTTT.

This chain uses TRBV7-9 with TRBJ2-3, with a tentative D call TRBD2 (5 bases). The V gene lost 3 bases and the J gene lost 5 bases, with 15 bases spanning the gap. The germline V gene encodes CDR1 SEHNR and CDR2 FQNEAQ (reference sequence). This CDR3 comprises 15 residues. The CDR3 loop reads CASSFRLASGDTQYF. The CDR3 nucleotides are TGTGCCAGCAGCTTCAGGCTAGCAAGTGGAGATACGCAGTATTTT.

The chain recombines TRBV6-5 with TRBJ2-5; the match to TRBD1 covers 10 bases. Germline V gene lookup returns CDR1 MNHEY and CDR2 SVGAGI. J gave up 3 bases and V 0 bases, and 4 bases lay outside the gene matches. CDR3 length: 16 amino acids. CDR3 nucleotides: TGTGCCAGCAGTTACTCTGGGGACAGGGGAGAAGAGACCCAGTACTTC. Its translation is CASSYSGDRGEETQYF.

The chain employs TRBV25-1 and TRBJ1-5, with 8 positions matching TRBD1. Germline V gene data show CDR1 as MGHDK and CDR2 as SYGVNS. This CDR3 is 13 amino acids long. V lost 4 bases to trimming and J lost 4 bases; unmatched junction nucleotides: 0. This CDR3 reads CASSGQGNQPQHF. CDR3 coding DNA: TGTGCCAGCAGTGGACAGGGGAATCAGCCCCAGCATTTT.

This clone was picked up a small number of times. The CDR3 DNA reads TGCGCCAGCAGCCTAGCCGGGACTAGCGGGAGAGGTGAGCAGTACTTC. It codes for CASSLAGTSGRGEQYF. The genes are TRBV5-1 and TRBJ2-7; TRBD2 agrees at 14 bases. Germline V gene lookup returns CDR1 SGHRS and CDR2 YFSETQ. Trimming cost V 4 bases and J 7 bases; bases outside gene matches: 10. The CDR3 loop spans 16 amino acids. Full variable domain (rest looked up from reference TRBV5-1 and TRBJ2-7): KAGVTQTPRYLIKTRGQQVTLSCSPISGHRSVSWYQQTPGQGLQFLFEYFSETQRNKGNFPGRFSGRQFSNSRSEMNVSTLELGDSALYLCASSLAGTSGRGEQYFGPGTRLTVT.

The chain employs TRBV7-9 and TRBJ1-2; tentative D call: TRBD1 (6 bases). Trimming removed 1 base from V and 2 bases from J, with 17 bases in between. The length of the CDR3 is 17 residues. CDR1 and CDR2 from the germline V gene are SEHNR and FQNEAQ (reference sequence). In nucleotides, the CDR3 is TGTGCCAGCAGCTTAGTTCACAGGGCGGACCCCAACTATGGCTACACCTTC. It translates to CASSLVHRADPNYGYTF.

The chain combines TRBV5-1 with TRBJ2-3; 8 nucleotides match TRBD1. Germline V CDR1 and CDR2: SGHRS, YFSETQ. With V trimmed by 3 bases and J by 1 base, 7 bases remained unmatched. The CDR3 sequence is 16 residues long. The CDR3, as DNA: TGCGCCAGCAGCTCCGGACAGGGCTTCGGCACAGATACGCAGTATTTT. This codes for CASSSGQGFGTDTQYF. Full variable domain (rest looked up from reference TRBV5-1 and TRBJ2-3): KAGVTQTPRYLIKTRGQQVTLSCSPISGHRSVSWYQQTPGQGLQFLFEYFSETQRNKGNFPGRFSGRQFSNSRSEMNVSTLELGDSALYLCASSSGQGFGTDTQYFGPGTRLTVL.

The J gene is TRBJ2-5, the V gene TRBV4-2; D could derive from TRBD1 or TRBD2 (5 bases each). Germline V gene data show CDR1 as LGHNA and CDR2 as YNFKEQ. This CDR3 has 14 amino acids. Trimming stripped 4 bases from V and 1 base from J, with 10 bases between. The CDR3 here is CASSRDAPQETQYF. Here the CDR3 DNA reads TGTGCCAGCAGCCGGGACGCGCCCCAAGAGACCCAGTACTTC.

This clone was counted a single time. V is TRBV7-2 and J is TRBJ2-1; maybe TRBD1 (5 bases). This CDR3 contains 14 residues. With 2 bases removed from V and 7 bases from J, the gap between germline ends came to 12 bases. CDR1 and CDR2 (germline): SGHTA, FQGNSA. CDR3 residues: CASSLRGGGNEQFF. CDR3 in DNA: TGTGCCAGCAGCTTAAGGGGCGGTGGGAATGAGCAGTTCTTC. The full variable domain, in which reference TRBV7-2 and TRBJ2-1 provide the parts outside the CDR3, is GAGVSQSPSNKVTEKGKDVELRCDPISGHTALYWYRQSLGQGLEFLIYFQGNSAPDKSGLPSDRFSAERTGGSVSTLTIQRTQQEDSAVYLCASSLRGGGNEQFFGPGTRLTVL.

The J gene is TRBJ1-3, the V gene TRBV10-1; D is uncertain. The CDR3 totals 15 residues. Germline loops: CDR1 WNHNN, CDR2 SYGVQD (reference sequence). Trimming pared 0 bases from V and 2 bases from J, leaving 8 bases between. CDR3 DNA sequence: TGCGCCAGCAGTGAGTCTACAGCAACTGGAAACACCATATATTTT. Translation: CASSESTATGNTIYF.

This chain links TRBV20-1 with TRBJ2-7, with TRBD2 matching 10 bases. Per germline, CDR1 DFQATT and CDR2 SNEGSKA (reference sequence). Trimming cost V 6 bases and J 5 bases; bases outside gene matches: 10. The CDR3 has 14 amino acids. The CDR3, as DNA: TGCAGTGCCAGTCACCTAGCGGGAGTCGACGAGCAGTACTTC. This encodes CSASHLAGVDEQYF.

CDR3 sequence reads: CASSETGNNQPQHF. The CDR3 DNA follows: TGTGCCAGCAGTGAAACAGGGAATAATCAGCCCCAGCATTTT. The gene calls are TRBV6-1 and TRBJ1-5; D might be TRBD1 (6 bases). There are 14 residues in the CDR3. CDR1 and CDR2 from the germline V gene are MNHNS and SASEGT. Between the trimmed V and J ends, which lost 2 bases and 4 bases, there was a span of 9 bases.

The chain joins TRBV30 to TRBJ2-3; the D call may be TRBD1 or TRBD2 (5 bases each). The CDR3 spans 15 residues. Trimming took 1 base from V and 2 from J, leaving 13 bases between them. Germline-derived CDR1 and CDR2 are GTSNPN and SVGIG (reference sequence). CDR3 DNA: TGTGCCTGGAGTGGGGGTCGGGGCCCCACAGATACGCAGTATTTT. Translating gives CAWSGGRGPTDTQYF.

In DNA form, the CDR3 reads TGTGCCACCACTAGGGACAGAGGGGACGAAAAACTGTTTTTT. Its translation: CATTRDRGDEKLFF. V is TRBV15 and J is TRBJ1-4; 7 bases map to TRBD1. Germline CDR1 LNHNV, CDR2 YYDKDF (reference sequence). The CDR3 runs to 14 residues. V lost 7 bases, J lost 8 bases, and 10 bases stayed unmatched.

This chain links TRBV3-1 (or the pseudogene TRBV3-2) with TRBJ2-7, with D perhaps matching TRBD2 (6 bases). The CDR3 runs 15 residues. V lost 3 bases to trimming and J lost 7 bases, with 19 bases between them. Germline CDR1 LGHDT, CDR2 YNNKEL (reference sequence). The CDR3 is CASSQGLRERREQYF. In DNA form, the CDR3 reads TGTGCCAGCAGCCAGGGTCTCCGGGAGAGGCGGGAGCAGTACTTC.

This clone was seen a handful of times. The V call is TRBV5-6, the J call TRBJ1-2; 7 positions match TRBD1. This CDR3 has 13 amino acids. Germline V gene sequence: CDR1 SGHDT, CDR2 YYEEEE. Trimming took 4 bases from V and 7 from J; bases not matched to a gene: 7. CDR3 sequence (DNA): TGTGCCAGCAGCCCGCAGGGGGTCTCTGGCTACACCTTC. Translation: CASSPQGVSGYTF.

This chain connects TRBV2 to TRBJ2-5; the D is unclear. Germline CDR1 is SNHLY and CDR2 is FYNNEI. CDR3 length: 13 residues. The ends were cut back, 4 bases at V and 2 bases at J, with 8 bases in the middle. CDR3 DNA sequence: TGTGCCAGCAGTGGCCAGCAACAAGAGACCCAGTACTTC. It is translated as CASSGQQQETQYF.

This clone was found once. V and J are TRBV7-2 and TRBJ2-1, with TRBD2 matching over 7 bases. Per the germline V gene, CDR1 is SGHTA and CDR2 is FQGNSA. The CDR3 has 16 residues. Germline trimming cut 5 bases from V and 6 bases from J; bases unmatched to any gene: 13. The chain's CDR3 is CASSHRGLRGTNEQFF. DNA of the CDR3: TGTGCCAGCAGCCACCGAGGGTTGCGGGGGACCAATGAGCAGTTCTTC.

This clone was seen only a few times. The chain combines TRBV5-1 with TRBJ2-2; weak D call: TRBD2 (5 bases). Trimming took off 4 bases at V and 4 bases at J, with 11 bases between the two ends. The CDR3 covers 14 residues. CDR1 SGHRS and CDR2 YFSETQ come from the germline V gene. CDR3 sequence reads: CASSGRTGTGELFF. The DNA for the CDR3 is TGCGCCAGCAGCGGAAGGACTGGCACCGGGGAGCTGTTTTTT.

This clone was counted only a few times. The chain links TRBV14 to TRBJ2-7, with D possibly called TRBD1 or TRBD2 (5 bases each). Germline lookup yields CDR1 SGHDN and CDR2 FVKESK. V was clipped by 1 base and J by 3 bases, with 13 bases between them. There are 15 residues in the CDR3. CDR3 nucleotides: TGTGCCAGCAGCCAAGTCTGGGGGAGACACTACGAGCAGTACTTC. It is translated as CASSQVWGRHYEQYF.

CDR3 residues: CASSLAVRNGYTF. The CDR3 DNA reads as TGCGCCAGCAGCCTGGCCGTAAGGAATGGCTACACCTTC. J is TRBJ1-2 and V is TRBV5-1; no clear D gene. The CDR3 runs 13 residues. The germline CDR1 and CDR2 sequences are SGHRS and YFSETQ. Trimming shortened V by 4 bases and J by 6 bases, and 13 bases separated the two germline ends.

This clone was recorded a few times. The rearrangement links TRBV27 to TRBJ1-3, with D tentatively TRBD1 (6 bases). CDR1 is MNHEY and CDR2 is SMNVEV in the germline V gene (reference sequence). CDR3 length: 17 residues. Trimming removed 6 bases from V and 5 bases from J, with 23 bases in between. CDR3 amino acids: CASSRKWGGQSRNTIYF. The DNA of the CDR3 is TGTGCCAGCAGCCGGAAGTGGGGGGGGCAATCCAGAAACACCATATATTTT.

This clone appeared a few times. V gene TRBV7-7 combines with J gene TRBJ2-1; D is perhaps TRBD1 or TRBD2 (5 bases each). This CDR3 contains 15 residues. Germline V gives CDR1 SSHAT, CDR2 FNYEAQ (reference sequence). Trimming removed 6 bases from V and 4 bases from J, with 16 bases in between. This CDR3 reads CASRSRSEGYNEQFF. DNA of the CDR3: TGTGCCAGCAGGTCGCGGAGCGAGGGGTACAATGAGCAGTTCTTC.

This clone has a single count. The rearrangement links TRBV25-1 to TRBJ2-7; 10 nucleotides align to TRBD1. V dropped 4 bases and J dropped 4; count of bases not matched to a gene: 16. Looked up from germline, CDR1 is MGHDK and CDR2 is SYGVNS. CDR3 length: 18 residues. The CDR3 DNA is TGTGCCAGCAGTGCCTTACTCAGGTCGGGACAGGGGCTTTACGAGCAGTACTTC. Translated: CASSALLRSGQGLYEQYF.